This T cell receptor (beta chain) came from a study of blood T cell repertoires in COVID-19. The CDR3 covers 17 residues. Per the germline V gene, CDR1 is SGHTA and CDR2 is FQGTGA. Deletions cut 2 bases from V and 4 bases from J, with 18 bases between. Assay: immunoSEQ multiplex PCR; the TCRdb copy retains only in-frame clones and omits some. Here the sample spans almost 250,000 clones, around nine tenths being singletons. The sequence was collected from a woman in her twenties or thirties who had recovered from COVID-19. Sequencing was carried out using PBMCs or T cells enriched from blood (not recorded which). V is TRBV7-3 and J is TRBJ2-1; TRBD2 is a possible D gene (7 bases). The CDR3 is CASSLDGGPTYYNEQFF. The CDR3 nucleotides are TGTGCCAGCAGCTTAGACGGGGGGCCTACCTATTACAATGAGCAGTTCTTC.